The clone carrying this TCR beta chain was seen more than once but under ten times. The target antigen is unknown. The data stem from a study of T-cell memory formation after mild COVID-19. On the study more broadly: The study found TCR clusters largely donor specific. Overall study findings and caveats: That cross-reactive memory joined was suggested by some responding clones appearing in pre-infection memory. Later expanders leaned CD4+, whereas day 15 to 85 contracting clones were balanced CD4/CD8.

CDR1 and CDR2 (germline): MGHRA, YSYEKL. The CDR3 spans 14 residues. Trimming stripped 6 bases from V and 0 bases from J, with 11 bases between. UMIs and sample barcodes were carried by the TCR alpha and TCR beta cDNA libraries that 5'RACE produced using constant-segment primers. One entry per CDR3 protein, called by TCRdb with MiXCR from the 5' RACE reads. The sample has roughly 580,000 distinct CDR3 sequences; under 20% are singletons. Sequenced sample: PBMCs or a T cell subset sorted from them (not recorded which). This sequence joins TRBV4-1 and TRBJ1-1; D remains unclear. The receptor was isolated from an adult woman who had mild COVID-19 (a few samples of this study predate the infection). Cell type and time point are not known. CDR3: CASRTPGVNTEAFF. In DNA, the CDR3 is TGCGCCAGCAGGACACCGGGAGTGAACACTGAAGCTTTCTTT.